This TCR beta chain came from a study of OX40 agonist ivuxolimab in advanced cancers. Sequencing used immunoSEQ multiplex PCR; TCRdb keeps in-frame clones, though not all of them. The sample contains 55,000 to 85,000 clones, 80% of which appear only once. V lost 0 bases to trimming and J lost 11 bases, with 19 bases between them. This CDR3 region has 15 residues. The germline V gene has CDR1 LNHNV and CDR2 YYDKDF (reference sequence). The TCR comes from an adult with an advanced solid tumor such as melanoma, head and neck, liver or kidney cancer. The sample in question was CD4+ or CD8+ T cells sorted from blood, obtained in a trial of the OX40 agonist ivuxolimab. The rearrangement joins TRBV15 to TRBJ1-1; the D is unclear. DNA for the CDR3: TGTGCCACCAGCAGAGATAAGGGAGATAACCAGGTGGCTTTCTTT. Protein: CATSRDKGDNQVAFF.